This note documents a single T cell receptor beta chain sequence. As yet, its antigen is unknown. Trimming cost V 6 bases and J 8 bases, with 12 bases left between them. Germline values: CDR1 MNHEY, CDR2 SMNVEV (reference sequence). The CDR3 extends over 12 amino acids. This sample was taken from a study of cytomegalovirus exposure and HLA in healthy donors. About the study: Out of around 360 genotyped donors, 81% belonged to the Caucasian-associated ancestry cluster.

These donors counted as nominally healthy when sampled, but unrecorded immune exposures were likely. Researchers ran the PCR with 60 Vbeta and 13 Jbeta primers. Sequencing used immunoSEQ multiplex PCR; TCRdb keeps in-frame clones, though not all of them. The repertoire holds some 130,000 clones, with over 70% as singletons. General study findings and limits: Later on, analysis showed that most CMV-associated TCR beta chains appeared to be HLA-restricted. Common viral pathogens were later found to be apparently linked to several of the most significant clusters.

The V and J genes are TRBV27 and TRBJ2-3; a possible D gene is TRBD1 (5 bases). Sequencing was done on a sample of PBMCs. This TCR derives from a woman in her forties in good health and CMV-seronegative. The CDR3 bases are TGTGCCAGCAGACCGACAAGGGGTACGCAGTATTTT. Protein: CASRPTRGTQYF.